This T cell receptor beta chain emerged from a study of T-cell memory formation after mild COVID-19. CDR1 and CDR2 (germline): SGHTA, FQGNSA. Trimming cost V 5 bases and J 4 bases, with 14 bases left between them. The CDR3 has 14 amino acids. TCR alpha and TCR beta cDNA libraries with sample barcodes and UMIs came from 5'RACE using constant-segment primers. A single record per CDR3 protein comes from TCRdb applying MiXCR to the 5' RACE reads. Among 300,000 to 350,000 distinct CDR3 sequences listed, approximately 14% were seen once. This clonotype originated in a man between 18 and 35 years old who had mild COVID-19 (a few samples of this study predate the infection). Cell type and time point are not known. Sequencing input: PBMCs or a T cell subset sorted from them (not recorded which). This chain joins TRBV7-2 and TRBJ1-2; possibly TRBD1 for D (6 bases). The CDR3 region has the DNA TGTGCCAGCAGCCCCCAAACAGGGAGCTATGGCTACACCTTC. Protein product: CASSPQTGSYGYTF.